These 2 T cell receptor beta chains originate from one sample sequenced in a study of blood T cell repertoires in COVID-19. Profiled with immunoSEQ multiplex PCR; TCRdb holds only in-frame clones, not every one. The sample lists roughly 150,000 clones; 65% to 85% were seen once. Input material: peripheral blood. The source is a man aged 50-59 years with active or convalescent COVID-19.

Written as DNA, the CDR3 is TGTGCCAGCAGCCCAGGAGCGGTAGCCAAAAACATTCAGTACTTC. Encoded protein: CASSPGAVAKNIQYF. V and J are TRBV9 and TRBJ2-4; TRBD2 is a possible D gene (5 bases). V dropped 4 bases and J dropped 0 bases, with 11 bases sitting between them. Germline lookup yields CDR1 SGDLS and CDR2 YYNGEE. This CDR3 is 15 amino acids long.

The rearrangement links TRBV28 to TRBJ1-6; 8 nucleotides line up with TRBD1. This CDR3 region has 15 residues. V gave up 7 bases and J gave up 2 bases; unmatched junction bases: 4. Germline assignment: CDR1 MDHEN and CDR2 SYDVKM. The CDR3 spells CASTRGLAYNSPLHF. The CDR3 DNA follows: TGTGCCAGCACCAGGGGGCTGGCCTATAATTCACCCCTCCACTTT. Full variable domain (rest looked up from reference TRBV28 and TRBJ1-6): DVKVTQSSRYLVKRTGEKVFLECVQDMDHENMFWYRQDPGLGLRLIYFSYDVKMKEKGDIPEGYSVSREKKERFSLILESASTNQTSMYLCASTRGLAYNSPLHFGNGTRLTVT.